These 15 T cell receptor beta chains came from one sample sequenced in a study of blood T cell repertoires in COVID-19. The assay was immunoSEQ multiplex PCR, and TCRdb's table has in-frame clones only and misses some. Among 390,000 or so clones, around 87% were seen once, and the ten largest hold more than 9%. The sequencing sample was made of peripheral blood. These receptors came from a woman between 25 and 40 years old with COVID-19, enrolled during active disease.

The chain carries TRBV10-3 and TRBJ2-7; 7 bases are shared with TRBD2. In germline, CDR1 is ENHRY, CDR2 SYGVKD. The CDR3 consists of 16 residues. The ends lost 0 bases at V and 2 bases at J; junction bases unmatched: 7. DNA for the CDR3: TGTGCCATCAGTGAGTCGACGGCGGGAGACCCCTACGAGCAGTACTTC. It codes for CAISESTAGDPYEQYF.

V gene TRBV10-3 combines with J gene TRBJ2-3; the match to TRBD1 covers 10 bases. Germline loops: CDR1 ENHRY, CDR2 SYGVKD. The CDR3 loop spans 13 amino acids. J lost 4 bases, V lost 6 bases, and 1 base had no gene match. DNA of the CDR3: TGTGCCATCAGGACAGGGGGCGCAGATACGCAGTATTTT. Residues: CAIRTGGADTQYF.

This clone was counted between two and nine times. This rearrangement joins TRBV30 to TRBJ2-2; 11 bases map to TRBD1. CDR1 is GTSNPN and CDR2 is SVGIG in the germline V gene (reference sequence). The CDR3 totals 15 residues. Trimming at V came to 8 bases and at J to 5 bases, leaving 10 bases not matched to a gene. Here the CDR3 reads CARGTGGSRTGELFF. The CDR3 DNA follows: TGTGCCAGAGGGACAGGGGGAAGTAGAACCGGGGAGCTGTTTTTT. Based on the CDR3 plus reference TRBV30 and TRBJ2-2, the full variable domain is SQTIHQWPATLVQPVGSPLSLECTVEGTSNPNLYWYRQAAGRGLQLLFYSVGIGQISSEVPQNLSASRPQDRQFILSSKKLLLSDSGFYLCARGTGGSRTGELFFGEGSRLTVL.

The chain joins TRBV7-9 to TRBJ1-1; 7 bases match TRBD1. CDR3 length: 15 amino acids. Germline loops: CDR1 SEHNR, CDR2 FQNEAQ (reference sequence). Trimming at V came to 4 bases and at J to 3 bases, leaving 8 bases not matched to a gene. The CDR3 bases are TGTGCCAGCAGCTCGGACGACAGGGCTTACACTGAAGCTTTCTTT. Amino acids: CASSSDDRAYTEAFF.

The rearrangement uses TRBV28 and TRBJ2-3; 7 bases match TRBD1. V shed 3 bases and J 10 bases; nucleotides not matched to a gene: 7. CDR1 and CDR2 (germline): MDHEN, SYDVKM. This CDR3 spans 13 amino acids. The CDR3 DNA reads as TGTGCCAGCAGTTTGGGCCTTACAGGGGCGCAGTATTTT. Translated: CASSLGLTGAQYF.

The count of this clone is one. The chain couples TRBV19 to TRBJ1-2; maybe TRBD1 (5 bases). Germline V CDR1 and CDR2: LNHDA, SQIVND (reference sequence). V was trimmed by 3 bases and J by 4 bases, leaving 12 bases between them. This CDR3 is built from 14 residues. The CDR3 DNA is TGTGCCAGTAGTATGACGAACACAGGCTATGGCTACACCTTC. As protein: CASSMTNTGYGYTF.

The chain recombines TRBV7-2 with TRBJ2-1; a weak D match, TRBD2 (5 bases). The V gene lost 1 base and the J gene lost 9 bases, with 16 bases spanning the gap. The length of the CDR3 is 15 residues. Germline CDR1 SGHTA, CDR2 FQGNSA. CDR3 nucleotides: TGTGCCAGCAGCTTAGATCGGGCGGGTCTGAGTGAGCAGTTCTTC. Protein: CASSLDRAGLSEQFF.

This clone came up once. This chain uses TRBV5-1 with TRBJ2-2, with D perhaps TRBD2 (7 bases). This CDR3 is 15 amino acids long. Germline CDR1 SGHRS, CDR2 YFSETQ. V lost 4 bases and J lost 0, with 10 bases in between. The CDR3 nucleotides are TGCGCCAGCAGCCCGGGGGGCCCGAACACCGGGGAGCTGTTTTTT. Its protein product is CASSPGGPNTGELFF. The complete variable domain, with remaining parts taken from reference TRBV5-1 and TRBJ2-2, reads KAGVTQTPRYLIKTRGQQVTLSCSPISGHRSVSWYQQTPGQGLQFLFEYFSETQRNKGNFPGRFSGRQFSNSRSEMNVSTLELGDSALYLCASSPGGPNTGELFFGEGSRLTVL.

In its sample, this clone was seen many times. The chain couples TRBV10-3 to TRBJ2-1; possible D gene TRBD2, 6 bases. The CDR3 runs to 16 residues. V dropped 2 bases and J dropped 2 bases, with 13 bases sitting between them. From germline, CDR1 is ENHRY and CDR2 SYGVKD. As DNA, the CDR3 is TGTGCCATCAGTGAGCTTTCAAGCGGGCCCTACAATGAGCAGTTCTTC. Translated, it gives CAISELSSGPYNEQFF.

A single count supports this clone. V usage is TRBV12-3 or TRBV12-4 and J usage is TRBJ1-2, with 9 bases matching TRBD1. The CDR3 spans 13 residues. J gave up 7 bases and V 5 bases, and 5 bases lay outside the gene matches. The CDR3 DNA follows: TGTGCCAGCAGTCCGGACAGGGGCGGTGGCTACACCTTC. Translation gives CASSPDRGGGYTF.

Details on this clone: This sample also contains other DNA sequences that code for the same CDR3. The chain employs TRBV3-1 (or the pseudogene TRBV3-2) and TRBJ2-7, with TRBD2 matching over 8 bases. Germline V gene sequence: CDR1 LGHDT, CDR2 YNNKEL (reference sequence). After removal of 4 bases from V and 1 base from J, the junction contained 3 bases not matched to a gene. CDR3 length: 14 residues. In nucleotides, the CDR3 is TGTGCCAGCAGCCGAGGCGGGAGGTCCTACGAGCAGTACTTC. Its protein product is CASSRGGRSYEQYF.

This clone has just a few counts. The chain links TRBV10-3 to TRBJ2-1; 10 nucleotides line up with TRBD2. V was clipped by 10 bases and J by 0 bases; unmatched bases: 9. CDR3 size: 16 residues. CDR1 is ENHRY and CDR2 is SYGVKD in the germline V gene. The chain's CDR3 is CATLTSGVSSYNEQFF. CDR3 sequence (DNA): TGTGCCACCCTTACTAGCGGGGTTAGCTCCTACAATGAGCAGTTCTTC.

The V and J genes are TRBV5-5 and TRBJ2-5; 9 bases fit TRBD1. This CDR3 spans 16 amino acids. The J segment lost 2 bases and the V segment lost 3 bases, leaving 8 bases of the junction unmatched. Looked up from germline, CDR1 is SGHKS and CDR2 is YYEKEE (reference sequence). This chain's CDR3 is CASSSFRDREQETQYF. DNA for the CDR3: TGTGCCAGCAGCTCGTTCCGGGACAGGGAACAAGAGACCCAGTACTTC.

This chain's CDR3 is CASGTDSNQPQHF. The CDR3 DNA reads as TGTGCCAGCGGGACTGATAGCAATCAGCCCCAGCATTTT. The chain joins TRBV28 to TRBJ1-5, with a weak D call TRBD1 (5 bases). The V end was cut by 8 bases, the J end by 0 bases, with 8 bases between. Germline assignment: CDR1 MDHEN and CDR2 SYDVKM. The length of the CDR3 is 13 residues. Full variable domain (outside the CDR3, taken from reference TRBV28 and TRBJ1-5): DVKVTQSSRYLVKRTGEKVFLECVQDMDHENMFWYRQDPGLGLRLIYFSYDVKMKEKGDIPEGYSVSREKKERFSLILESASTNQTSMYLCASGTDSNQPQHFGDGTRLSIL.

This chain joins TRBV2 and TRBJ2-2, with TRBD2 identical over 10 bases. Germline CDR1 and CDR2: SNHLY and FYNNEI. This CDR3 is 17 amino acids long. The ends lost 3 bases at V and 5 bases at J; junction bases unmatched: 9. The CDR3 is CASSDLISGRTTGELFF. The CDR3 DNA follows: TGTGCCAGCAGTGATTTGATTAGCGGGAGGACTACCGGGGAGCTGTTTTTT. The variable domain in full, completed from reference TRBV2 and TRBJ2-2, reads EPEVTQTPSHQVTQMGQEVILRCVPISNHLYFYWYRQILGQKVEFLVSFYNNEISEKSEIFDDQFSVERPDGSNFTLKIRSTKLEDSAMYFCASSDLISGRTTGELFFGEGSRLTVL.